The 13 T cell receptor beta chains listed next were all sequenced from one sample in a study of T cells in Graves' hyperthyroidism and ophthalmopathy. Amplification of TCR beta CDR3 regions was performed using RNA transcripts as template. RT-PCR in the first round (using the HTBI primer set) targeted the TCR CDR3. TCRdb reprocessed the multiplex PCR reads with MiXCR, giving one entry per CDR3 protein. The data contain about half a million distinct CDR3 sequences, approximately 25% of them seen just once; the ten biggest clones take up about 11%. The sequenced sample was blood. Source of these receptors: a woman in her thirties with Graves' ophthalmopathy.

The table lists this clonotype with many counts. The chain recombines TRBV27 with TRBJ2-5; the D gene is possibly TRBD1 (6 bases). The germline CDR1 and CDR2 sequences are MNHEY and SMNVEV (reference sequence). V lost 2 bases and J 5 bases, leaving 15 bases between the germline ends. The CDR3 extends over 15 amino acids. CDR3 loop: CASSLTRGVGETQYF. Here the CDR3 DNA reads TGTGCCAGCAGTTTAACCAGGGGAGTGGGGGAGACCCAGTACTTC.

The sample holds many counts of this clonotype. The chain employs TRBV24-1 and TRBJ1-5; D is ambiguous. V dropped 7 bases and J dropped 3 bases, with 12 bases sitting between them. Germline CDR1 KGHDR, CDR2 SFDVKD. The CDR3 is 14 residues long. This CDR3 reads CATSARTDNQPQHF. CDR3 bases: TGTGCCACCAGCGCGAGGACGGACAATCAGCCCCAGCATTTT.

This clonotype is a singleton in its sample. This chain uses TRBV6-5 with TRBJ1-1, with a possible D match to TRBD1 (6 bases). Between the trimmed V and J ends, which lost 3 bases and 1 base, there was a span of 12 bases. The CDR3 extends over 15 amino acids. Germline V gene sequence: CDR1 MNHEY, CDR2 SVGAGI. CDR3 loop: CASSYVRGGNTEAFF. The CDR3 nucleotides are TGTGCCAGCAGTTATGTACGAGGGGGGAACACTGAAGCTTTCTTT.

This clonotype showed up many times. The genes are TRBV18 and TRBJ1-1; D is unresolved. Germline V gene sequence: CDR1 KGHSH, CDR2 LQKENI. Trimming shortened V by 3 bases and J by 2 bases, and 13 bases separated the two germline ends. The CDR3 spans 15 residues. CDR3 loop: CASSPSLDGNTEAFF. CDR3 nucleotides: TGTGCCAGCTCACCTAGCCTGGACGGAAACACTGAAGCTTTCTTT.

This clonotype came up a few times. CDR3 residues: CASSPGQGWAQPQHF. The DNA of the CDR3 is TGTGCCAGCAGCCCTGGACAGGGGTGGGCTCAGCCCCAGCATTTT. J is TRBJ1-5 and V is TRBV6-2 or TRBV6-3, with 9 bases that match TRBD1. This CDR3 is 15 amino acids long. Germline V lookup: CDR1 MNHEY, CDR2 SVGEGT. The V and J ends lost 6 bases and 6 bases, in that order; junction bases with no gene match: 9.

The chain couples TRBV30 to TRBJ2-7; 12 nucleotides agree with TRBD2. The CDR3 has 15 residues. The V segment lost 3 bases and the J segment 2 bases; nucleotides outside the gene matches: 5. Germline V gene lookup returns CDR1 GTSNPN and CDR2 SVGIG (reference sequence). The CDR3 region is CAWSTLAGGPYEQYF. DNA of the CDR3: TGTGCCTGGAGCACCCTAGCGGGAGGGCCCTACGAGCAGTACTTC.

This chain links TRBV30 with TRBJ1-1; perhaps TRBD1 as D (5 bases). Germline-derived CDR1 and CDR2 are GTSNPN and SVGIG (reference sequence). With 2 bases removed from V and 5 bases from J, the gap between germline ends came to 9 bases. The CDR3 extends over 12 amino acids. The DNA for the CDR3 is TGTGCCTGGAGTTGGGGGACTACTGAAGCTTTCTTT. Translation gives CAWSWGTTEAFF.

The V call is TRBV20-1, the J call TRBJ1-2; D is uncertain. V was shortened by 7 bases and J by 8 bases, with 29 bases between the two germline ends. The CDR3 is 16 residues long. Germline CDR1 and CDR2: DFQATT and SNEGSKA (reference sequence). The CDR3 nucleotides are TGCAGTGTATGGGGTCCCTTATTCTTCCCCGAATGGGGCTACACCTTC. Protein sequence: CSVWGPLFFPEWGYTF.

This clonotype was counted ten times or more. The J gene is TRBJ1-5, the V gene TRBV12-3 or TRBV12-4, with 8 bases identical to TRBD1. The CDR3 is 14 residues long. V trimming: 6 bases; J trimming: 7 bases; junction bases outside the gene matches: 8. CDR3 loop: CASSEDRADQPQHF. The CDR3 coding sequence is TGTGCCAGCAGCGAGGACAGGGCGGACCAGCCCCAGCATTTT.

This clonotype came up many times. The chain employs TRBV9 and TRBJ1-1, with a possible D match to TRBD1 (5 bases). The germline V and J ends were trimmed by 3 bases and 0 bases, with 6 bases remaining between them. CDR1 is SGDLS, CDR2 YYNGEE, per germline. The CDR3 length is 13 residues. The CDR3 nucleotides are TGTGCCAGCAGCGAGGGGTTGAACACTGAAGCTTTCTTT. Its protein product is CASSEGLNTEAFF.

This clonotype was counted at least ten times. This rearrangement joins TRBV13 to TRBJ2-7; no firm D call. The length of the CDR3 is 14 residues. The V gene's germline CDR1 is PRHDT and CDR2 FYEKMQ (reference sequence). Trimming cost V 3 bases and J 5 bases, with 14 bases left between them. The CDR3 nucleotides are TGTGCCAGCAGCTTCCCCGCCAGGAGTCACGAGCAGTACTTC. Translation: CASSFPARSHEQYF.

Turning to this clonotype: The missing conserved phenylalanine or tryptophan at the end of this CDR3 makes a read error likely. It is unclear where the CDR3 begins or ends on the DNA, so no DNA is shown, and the CDR3 is as TCRdb lists it. The chain employs TRBV7-6 and TRBJ1-2. Germline loops: CDR1 SGHVS, CDR2 FNYEAQ. The CDR3 spans 15 amino acids, including both terminal residues. The chain's CDR3 is CASSLDVRSDYGYTV.

This clonotype was found many times. The V call is TRBV18, the J call TRBJ2-5; a weak D match, TRBD1 (6 bases). Trimming stripped 4 bases from V and 1 base from J, with 13 bases between. The CDR3 runs 15 residues. Germline V gene lookup returns CDR1 KGHSH and CDR2 LQKENI. Here the CDR3 reads CASSRGHGFQETQYF. CDR3 coding DNA: TGTGCCAGCTCACGGGGACACGGGTTCCAAGAGACCCAGTACTTC.